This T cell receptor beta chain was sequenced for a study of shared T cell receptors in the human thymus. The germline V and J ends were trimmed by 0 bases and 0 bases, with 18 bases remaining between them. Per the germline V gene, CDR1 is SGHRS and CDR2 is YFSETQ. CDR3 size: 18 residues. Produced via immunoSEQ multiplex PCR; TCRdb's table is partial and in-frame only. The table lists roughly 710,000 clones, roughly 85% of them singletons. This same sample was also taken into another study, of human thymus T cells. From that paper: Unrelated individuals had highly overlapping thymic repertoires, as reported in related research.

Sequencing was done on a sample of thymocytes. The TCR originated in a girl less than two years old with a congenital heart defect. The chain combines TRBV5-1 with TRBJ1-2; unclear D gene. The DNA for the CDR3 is TGCGCCAGCAGCTTGGATACTTGGGTCATGCAGGCTAACTATGGCTACACCTTC. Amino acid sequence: CASSLDTWVMQANYGYTF. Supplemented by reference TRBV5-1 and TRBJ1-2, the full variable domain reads KAGVTQTPRYLIKTRGQQVTLSCSPISGHRSVSWYQQTPGQGLQFLFEYFSETQRNKGNFPGRFSGRQFSNSRSEMNVSTLELGDSALYLCASSLDTWVMQANYGYTFGSGTRLTVV.